Sequencing of this T cell receptor beta chain was carried out in a study of regulatory T cells in long-lasting Graves disease. V lost 4 bases and J lost 4, with 7 bases in between. From germline, CDR1 is SEHNR and CDR2 FQNEAQ (reference sequence). The CDR3 sequence is 13 residues long. This clonotype was observed many times. Its cognate antigen is unknown. CDR3 regions were amplified by Arm-PCR using iRepertoire HTBI primers to build TCR beta libraries. TCRdb called the multiplex PCR reads again in MiXCR, with one record for every CDR3 protein. The data hold about 420,000 distinct CDR3 sequences, with 23% observed a single time. Stated time point: persistent/refractory GD, antithyroid drugs over 5 years with positive TRAb. PBMC-extracted RNA yielded the TCR library. General study results and limits: Newly diagnosed patients had higher TCR diversity than persistent Graves' patients did. Favored usage of TRBV28, TRBJ1-2 and TRBJ2-5 was recorded in persistent disease.

The TCR sequence derives from a female donor with Graves disease. The chain couples TRBV7-9 to TRBJ1-4; D is undetermined. The sequences come from peripheral blood mononuclear cells (PBMCs), collected when the disease was refractory, from a patient treated with antithyroid drugs. CDR3 region: CASSSTVNEKLFF. The CDR3, as DNA: TGTGCCAGCAGCTCCACAGTTAATGAAAAACTGTTTTTT.